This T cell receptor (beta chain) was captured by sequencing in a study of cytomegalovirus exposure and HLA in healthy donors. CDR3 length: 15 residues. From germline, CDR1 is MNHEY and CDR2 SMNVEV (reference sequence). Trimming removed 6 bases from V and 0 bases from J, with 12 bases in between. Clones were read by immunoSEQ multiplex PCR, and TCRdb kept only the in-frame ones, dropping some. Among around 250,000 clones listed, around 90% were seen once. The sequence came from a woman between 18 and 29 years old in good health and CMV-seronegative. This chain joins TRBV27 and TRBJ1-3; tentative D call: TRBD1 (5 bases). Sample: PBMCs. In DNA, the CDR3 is TGTGCCAGCAGCTTTCGCGGGGGCTCTGGAAACACCATATATTTT. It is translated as CASSFRGGSGNTIYF.